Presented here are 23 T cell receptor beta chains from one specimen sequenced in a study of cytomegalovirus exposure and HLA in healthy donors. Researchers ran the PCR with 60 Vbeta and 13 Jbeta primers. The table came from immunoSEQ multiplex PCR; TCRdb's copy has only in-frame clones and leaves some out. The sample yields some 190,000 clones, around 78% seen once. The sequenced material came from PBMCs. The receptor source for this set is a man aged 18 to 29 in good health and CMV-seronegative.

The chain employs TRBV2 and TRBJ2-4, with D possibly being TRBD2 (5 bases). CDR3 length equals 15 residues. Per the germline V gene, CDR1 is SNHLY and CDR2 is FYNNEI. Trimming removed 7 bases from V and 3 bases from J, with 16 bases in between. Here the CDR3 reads CASTEGASGKNIQYF. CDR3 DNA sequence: TGTGCCAGCACCGAGGGAGCCTCGGGCAAAAACATTCAGTACTTC.

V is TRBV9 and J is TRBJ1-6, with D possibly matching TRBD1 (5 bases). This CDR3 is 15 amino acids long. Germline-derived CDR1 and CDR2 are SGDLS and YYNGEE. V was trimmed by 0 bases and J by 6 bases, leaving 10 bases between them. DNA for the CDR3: TGTGCCAGCAGCGTAGACGACGGGGGTAATTCACCCCTCCACTTT. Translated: CASSVDDGGNSPLHF.

CDR3: CAWSVRRDRRWETQYF. The CDR3 DNA reads as TGTGCCTGGAGTGTACGTAGGGACAGGAGATGGGAGACCCAGTACTTC. The V and J genes are TRBV30 and TRBJ2-5, with 8 positions matching TRBD1. The CDR3 is 16 amino acids. CDR1 and CDR2 (germline): GTSNPN, SVGIG (reference sequence). V lost 0 bases, J lost 5 bases, and 11 bases stayed unmatched. The variable domain in full, with the rest retrieved from reference TRBV30 and TRBJ2-5, is SQTIHQWPATLVQPVGSPLSLECTVEGTSNPNLYWYRQAAGRGLQLLFYSVGIGQISSEVPQNLSASRPQDRQFILSSKKLLLSDSGFYLCAWSVRRDRRWETQYFGPGTRLLVL.

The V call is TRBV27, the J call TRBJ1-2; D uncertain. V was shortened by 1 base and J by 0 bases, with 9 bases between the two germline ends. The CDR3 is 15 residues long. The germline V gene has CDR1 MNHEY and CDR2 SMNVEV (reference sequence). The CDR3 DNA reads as TGTGCCAGCAGTTTATATATGGGAGCTAACTATGGCTACACCTTC. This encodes CASSLYMGANYGYTF.

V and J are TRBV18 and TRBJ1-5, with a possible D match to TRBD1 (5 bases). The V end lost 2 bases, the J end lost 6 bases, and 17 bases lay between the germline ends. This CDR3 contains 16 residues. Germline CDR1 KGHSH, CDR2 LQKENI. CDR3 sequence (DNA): TGTGCCAGCTCACCAGTGGGCGGGGGGGGTTTTCAGCCCCAGCATTTT. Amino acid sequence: CASSPVGGGGFQPQHF.

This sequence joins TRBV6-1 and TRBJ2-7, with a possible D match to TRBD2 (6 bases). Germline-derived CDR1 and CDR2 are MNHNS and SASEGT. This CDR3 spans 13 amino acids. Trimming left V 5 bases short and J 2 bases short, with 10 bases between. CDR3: CASSTGGPYEQYF. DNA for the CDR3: TGTGCCAGCAGTACCGGGGGTCCCTACGAGCAGTACTTC.

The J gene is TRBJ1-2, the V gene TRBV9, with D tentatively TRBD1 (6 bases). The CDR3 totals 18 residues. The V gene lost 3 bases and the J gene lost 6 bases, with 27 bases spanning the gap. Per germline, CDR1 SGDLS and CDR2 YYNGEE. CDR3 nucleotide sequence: TGTGCCAGCAGCGAACTGGCCCTTGGGGGCATCTCGACGGATGGCTACACCTTC. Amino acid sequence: CASSELALGGISTDGYTF.

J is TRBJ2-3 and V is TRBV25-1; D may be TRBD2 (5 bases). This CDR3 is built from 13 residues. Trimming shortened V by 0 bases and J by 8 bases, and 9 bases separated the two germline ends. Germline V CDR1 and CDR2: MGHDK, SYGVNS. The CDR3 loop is CASSEYTRPTQYF. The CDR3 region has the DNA TGTGCCAGCAGTGAATATACTAGGCCTACGCAGTATTTT.

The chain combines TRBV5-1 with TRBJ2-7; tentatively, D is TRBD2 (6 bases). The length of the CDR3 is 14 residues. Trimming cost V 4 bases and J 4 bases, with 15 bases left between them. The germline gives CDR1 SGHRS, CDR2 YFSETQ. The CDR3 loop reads CASSKAGTPYEQYF. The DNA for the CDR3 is TGCGCCAGCAGCAAAGCCGGGACTCCATACGAGCAGTACTTC.

The CDR3: CASSQDGSQVYSTNEKLFF. The DNA for the CDR3 is TGCGCCAGCAGCCAAGATGGGTCACAGGTCTATTCAACTAATGAAAAACTGTTTTTT. This sequence joins TRBV4-1 and TRBJ1-4, with TRBD1 as a possible D gene (5 bases). From germline, CDR1 is MGHRA and CDR2 YSYEKL. Trimming shortened V by 0 bases and J by 0 bases, and 17 bases separated the two germline ends. The CDR3 is 19 residues long.

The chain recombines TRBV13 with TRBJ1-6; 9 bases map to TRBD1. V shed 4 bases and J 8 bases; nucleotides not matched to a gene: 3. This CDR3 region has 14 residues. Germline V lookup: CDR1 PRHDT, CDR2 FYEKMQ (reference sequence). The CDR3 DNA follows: TGTGCCAGCAGCTCGCGACAGGGGGATTCACCCCTCCACTTT. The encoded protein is CASSSRQGDSPLHF.

The CDR3 loop reads CASSLGLAGKADTQYF. The CDR3, as DNA: TGCGCCAGCAGCCTTGGACTAGCGGGTAAGGCAGATACGCAGTATTTT. This chain joins TRBV5-1 and TRBJ2-3; 11 bases align to TRBD2. Germline trimming cut 4 bases from V and 4 bases from J; bases unmatched to any gene: 8. This CDR3 has 16 amino acids. The germline gives CDR1 SGHRS, CDR2 YFSETQ.

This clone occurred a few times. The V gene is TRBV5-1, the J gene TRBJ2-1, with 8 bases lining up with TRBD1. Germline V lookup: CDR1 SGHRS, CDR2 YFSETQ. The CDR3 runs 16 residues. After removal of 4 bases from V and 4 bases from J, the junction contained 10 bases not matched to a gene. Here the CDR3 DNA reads TGCGCCAGCAGCCAGACAGGGGTGGAGGGATACAATGAGCAGTTCTTC. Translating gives CASSQTGVEGYNEQFF.

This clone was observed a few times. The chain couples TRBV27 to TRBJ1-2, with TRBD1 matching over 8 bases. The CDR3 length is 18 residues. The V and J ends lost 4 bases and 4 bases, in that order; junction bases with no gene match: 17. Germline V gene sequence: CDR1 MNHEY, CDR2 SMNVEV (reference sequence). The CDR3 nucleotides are TGTGCCAGCAGTTACTTCTCCGGGACAGGAGCCCTCAGCTATGGCTACACCTTC. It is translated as CASSYFSGTGALSYGYTF.

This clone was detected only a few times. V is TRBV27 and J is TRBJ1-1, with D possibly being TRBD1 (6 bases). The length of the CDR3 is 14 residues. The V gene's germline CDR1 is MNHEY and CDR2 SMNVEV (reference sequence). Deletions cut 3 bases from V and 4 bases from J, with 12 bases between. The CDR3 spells CASSLAGVSTEAFF. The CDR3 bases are TGTGCCAGCAGTTTGGCAGGGGTTTCCACTGAAGCTTTCTTT.

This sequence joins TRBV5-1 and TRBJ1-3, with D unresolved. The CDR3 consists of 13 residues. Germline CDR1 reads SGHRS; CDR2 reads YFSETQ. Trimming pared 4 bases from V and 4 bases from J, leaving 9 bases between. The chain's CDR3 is CASSRTRGNTIYF. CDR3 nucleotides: TGCGCCAGCAGCCGAACCCGGGGAAACACCATATATTTT. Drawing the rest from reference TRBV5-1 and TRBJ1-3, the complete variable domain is KAGVTQTPRYLIKTRGQQVTLSCSPISGHRSVSWYQQTPGQGLQFLFEYFSETQRNKGNFPGRFSGRQFSNSRSEMNVSTLELGDSALYLCASSRTRGNTIYFGEGSWLTVV.

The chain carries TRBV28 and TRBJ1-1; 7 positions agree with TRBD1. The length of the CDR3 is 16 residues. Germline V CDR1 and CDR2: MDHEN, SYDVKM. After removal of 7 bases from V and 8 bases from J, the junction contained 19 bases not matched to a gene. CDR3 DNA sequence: TGTGCCAGCACCGATATAGGGGGCAGGGGTGGTGGGGAAGCTTTCTTT. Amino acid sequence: CASTDIGGRGGGEAFF.

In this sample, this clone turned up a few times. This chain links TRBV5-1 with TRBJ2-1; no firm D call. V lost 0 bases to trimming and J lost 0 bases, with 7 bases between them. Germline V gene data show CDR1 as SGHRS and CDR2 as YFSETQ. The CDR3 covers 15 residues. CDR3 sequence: CASSLAASSYNEQFF. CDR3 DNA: TGCGCCAGCAGCTTGGCTGCGAGCTCCTACAATGAGCAGTTCTTC.

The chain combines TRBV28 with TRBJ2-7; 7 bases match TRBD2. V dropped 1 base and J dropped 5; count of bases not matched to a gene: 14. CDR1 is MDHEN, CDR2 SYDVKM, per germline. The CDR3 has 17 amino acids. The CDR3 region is CASSLYPAGDGRNEQYF. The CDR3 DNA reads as TGTGCCAGCAGTTTATACCCCGCGGGGGACGGACGGAACGAGCAGTACTTC.

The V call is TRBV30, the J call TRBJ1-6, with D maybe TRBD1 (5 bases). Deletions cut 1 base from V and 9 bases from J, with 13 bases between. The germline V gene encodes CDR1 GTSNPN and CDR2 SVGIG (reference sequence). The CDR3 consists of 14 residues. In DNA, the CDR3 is TGTGCCTGGAGTGCCTACAGGCCTAGTTCACCCCTCCACTTT. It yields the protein CAWSAYRPSSPLHF.

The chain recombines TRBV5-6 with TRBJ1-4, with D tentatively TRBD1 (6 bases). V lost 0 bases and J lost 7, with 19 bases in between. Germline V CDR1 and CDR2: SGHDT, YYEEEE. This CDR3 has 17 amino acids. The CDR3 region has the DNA TGTGCCAGCAGCTTGGTGCTTCGGGGGGCGGTTGTTGAAAAACTGTTTTTT. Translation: CASSLVLRGAVVEKLFF. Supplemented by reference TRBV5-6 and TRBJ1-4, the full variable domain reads DAGVTQSPTHLIKTRGQQVTLRCSPKSGHDTVSWYQQALGQGPQFIFQYYEEEERQRGNFPDRFSGHQFPNYSSELNVNALLLGDSALYLCASSLVLRGAVVEKLFFGSGTQLSVL.

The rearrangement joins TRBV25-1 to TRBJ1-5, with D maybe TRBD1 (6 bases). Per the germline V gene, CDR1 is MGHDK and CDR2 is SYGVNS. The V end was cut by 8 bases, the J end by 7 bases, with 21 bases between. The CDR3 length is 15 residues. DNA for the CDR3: TGTGCCAGCCCTAAAGGTCAGGGGCCGGGACAGCCCCAGCATTTT. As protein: CASPKGQGPGQPQHF.

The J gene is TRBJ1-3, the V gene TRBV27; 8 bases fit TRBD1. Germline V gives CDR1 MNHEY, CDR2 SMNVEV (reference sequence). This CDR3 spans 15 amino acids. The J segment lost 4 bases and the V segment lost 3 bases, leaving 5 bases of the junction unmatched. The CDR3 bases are TGTGCCAGCAGTTTCCAGGGGGCTGCCGGAAACACCATATATTTT. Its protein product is CASSFQGAAGNTIYF.